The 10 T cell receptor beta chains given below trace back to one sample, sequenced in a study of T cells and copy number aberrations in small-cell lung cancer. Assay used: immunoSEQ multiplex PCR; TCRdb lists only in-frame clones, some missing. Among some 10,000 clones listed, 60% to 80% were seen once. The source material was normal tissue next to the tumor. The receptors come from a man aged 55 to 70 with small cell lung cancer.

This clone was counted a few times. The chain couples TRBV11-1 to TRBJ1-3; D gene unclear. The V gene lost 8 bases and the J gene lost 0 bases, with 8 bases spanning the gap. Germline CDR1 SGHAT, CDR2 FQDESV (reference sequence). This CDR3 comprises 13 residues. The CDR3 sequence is CASRARSGNTIYF. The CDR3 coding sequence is TGTGCCAGCCGGGCACGCTCTGGAAACACCATATATTTT.

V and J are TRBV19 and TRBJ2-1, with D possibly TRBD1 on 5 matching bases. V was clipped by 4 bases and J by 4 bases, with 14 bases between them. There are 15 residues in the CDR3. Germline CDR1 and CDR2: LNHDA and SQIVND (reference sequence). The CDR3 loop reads CASSRGQGSYNEQFF. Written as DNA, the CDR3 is TGTGCCAGTAGTAGAGGACAAGGTAGTTACAATGAGCAGTTCTTC.

The CDR3 nucleotides read TGTGCCAGTAGTTCCCAGGGGAGAATCACCGGGGAGCTGTTTTTT. Translating it yields CASSSQGRITGELFF. The chain links TRBV19 to TRBJ2-2, with D possibly matching TRBD1 (6 bases). The CDR3 runs 15 residues. CDR1 is LNHDA and CDR2 is SQIVND in the germline V gene (reference sequence). Trimming left V 5 bases short and J 4 bases short, with 14 bases between.

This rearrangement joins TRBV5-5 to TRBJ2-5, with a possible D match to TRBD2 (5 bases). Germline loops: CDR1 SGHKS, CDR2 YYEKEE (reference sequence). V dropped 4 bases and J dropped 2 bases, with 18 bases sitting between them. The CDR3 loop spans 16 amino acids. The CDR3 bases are TGTGCCAGCAGCCTGGTAGGATCGAGGGTACAAGAGACCCAGTACTTC. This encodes CASSLVGSRVQETQYF.

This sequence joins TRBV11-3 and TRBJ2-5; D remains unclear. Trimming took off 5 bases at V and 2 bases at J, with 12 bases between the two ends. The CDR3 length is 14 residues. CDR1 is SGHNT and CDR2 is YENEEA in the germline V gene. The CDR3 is CASSAQHPQETQYF. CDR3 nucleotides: TGTGCCAGCAGCGCTCAGCACCCGCAAGAGACCCAGTACTTC.

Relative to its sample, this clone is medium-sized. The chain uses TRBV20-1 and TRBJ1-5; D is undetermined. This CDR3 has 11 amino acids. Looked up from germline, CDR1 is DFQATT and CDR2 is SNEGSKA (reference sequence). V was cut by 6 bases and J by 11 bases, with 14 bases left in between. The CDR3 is CSAPTLGAQHF. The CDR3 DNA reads TGCAGTGCCCCCACTCTTGGAGCCCAGCATTTT.

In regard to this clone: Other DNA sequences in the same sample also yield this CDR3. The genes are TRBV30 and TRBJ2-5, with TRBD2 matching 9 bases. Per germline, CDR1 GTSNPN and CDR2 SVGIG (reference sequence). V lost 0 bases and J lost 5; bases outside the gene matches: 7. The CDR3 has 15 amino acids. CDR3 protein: CAWSVLAGNRETQYF. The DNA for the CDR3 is TGTGCCTGGAGTGTACTAGCGGGCAATAGGGAGACCCAGTACTTC.

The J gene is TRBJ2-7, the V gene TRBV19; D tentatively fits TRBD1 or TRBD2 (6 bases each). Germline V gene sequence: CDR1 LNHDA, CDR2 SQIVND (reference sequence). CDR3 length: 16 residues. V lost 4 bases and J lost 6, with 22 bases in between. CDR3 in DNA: TGTGCCAGTAGTACGGGGGCCGGGACTCTAAACTCCGAGCAGTACTTC. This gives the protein CASSTGAGTLNSEQYF.

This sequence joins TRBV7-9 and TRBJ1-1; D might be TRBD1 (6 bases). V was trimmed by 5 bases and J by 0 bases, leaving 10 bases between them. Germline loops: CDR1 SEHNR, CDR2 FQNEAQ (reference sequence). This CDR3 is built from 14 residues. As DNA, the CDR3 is TGTGCCAGCAGCGCACAGGGCATGAACACTGAAGCTTTCTTT. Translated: CASSAQGMNTEAFF.

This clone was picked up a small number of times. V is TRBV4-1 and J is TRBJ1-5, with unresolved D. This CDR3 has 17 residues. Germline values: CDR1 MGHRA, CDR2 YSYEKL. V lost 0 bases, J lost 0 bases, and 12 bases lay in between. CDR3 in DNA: TGCGCCAGCAGCCAAGAGACCGTTTGGAATAGCAATCAGCCCCAGCATTTT. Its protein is CASSQETVWNSNQPQHF.